Given below is one T cell receptor beta chain in context. What it recognizes is unknown. These data belong to a study of cytomegalovirus exposure and HLA in healthy donors. Study-level points and caveats: Previous analysis showed most TCR beta V segments were productive about 90% or about 30% of the time.

The PCR was carried out with 60 Vbeta primers and 13 Jbeta primers. Using immunoSEQ multiplex PCR, the repertoire was profiled, and TCRdb retains in-frame clones only, with some absent. The sample contains about 130,000 clones, about 74% of which appear only once. The V gene end was trimmed by 0 bases and the J gene end by 6 bases; junction bases not matched to a gene: 11. The CDR3 extends over 16 amino acids. CDR1 and CDR2 (germline): LGHNA, YNFKEQ. The sequence was obtained from a woman in her forties or fifties in good health and CMV-seropositive. This chain connects TRBV4-2 to TRBJ2-7; 7 bases fit TRBD1. What was sequenced was PBMCs. The CDR3 DNA reads as TGTGCCAGCAGCCAAGACTCTATCAGAGGGGGCCGCGAGCAGTACTTC. Translation gives CASSQDSIRGGREQYF.